This passage covers 23 T cell receptor beta chains from one sample sequenced in a study of cytomegalovirus exposure and HLA in healthy donors. TCRdb keeps only in-frame clones here, not all; method: immunoSEQ multiplex PCR. The table shows about 280,000 clones, with around nine tenths occurring only once. The sequenced sample consisted of PBMCs. These receptors were collected from a woman between 18 and 29 years old in good health and CMV-seronegative.

The table lists this clone with a few counts. V usage is TRBV5-1 and J usage is TRBJ2-2; perhaps TRBD1 as D (6 bases). The CDR3 contains 14 residues. V was cut by 0 bases and J by 5 bases, with 8 bases left in between. Germline loops: CDR1 SGHRS, CDR2 YFSETQ. In DNA, the CDR3 is TGCGCCAGCAGCTTGGACAGGGCTACCGGGGAGCTGTTTTTT. Translation: CASSLDRATGELFF.

The chain links TRBV30 to TRBJ2-5, with a weak D call TRBD2 (6 bases). V was shortened by 4 bases and J by 5 bases, with 20 bases between the two germline ends. CDR3 length: 15 amino acids. The germline V gene encodes CDR1 GTSNPN and CDR2 SVGIG (reference sequence). Written as DNA, the CDR3 is TGTGCCTGGAAGCCCGCCGGTAGCGGTGGGGAGACCCAGTACTTC. Translated, it gives CAWKPAGSGGETQYF.

The V call is TRBV28, the J call TRBJ2-7; the match to TRBD1 covers 9 bases. Trimming cost V 6 bases and J 3 bases; bases outside gene matches: 15. This CDR3 is 17 amino acids long. Germline CDR1 MDHEN, CDR2 SYDVKM. CDR3 residues: CASSSTGGGYSLYEQYF. CDR3 bases: TGTGCCAGCAGCAGTACAGGGGGCGGCTATTCTCTCTACGAGCAGTACTTC. Filled out from reference TRBV28 and TRBJ2-7, the complete variable domain reads DVKVTQSSRYLVKRTGEKVFLECVQDMDHENMFWYRQDPGLGLRLIYFSYDVKMKEKGDIPEGYSVSREKKERFSLILESASTNQTSMYLCASSSTGGGYSLYEQYFGPGTRLTVT.

The chain joins TRBV28 to TRBJ2-1, with unresolved D. The CDR3 runs 15 residues. Germline loops: CDR1 MDHEN, CDR2 SYDVKM. V was cut by 5 bases and J by 1 base, with 12 bases left in between. CDR3 coding DNA: TGTGCCAGCAGTCAACGGAGACCTTCCTACAATGAGCAGTTCTTC. Translating gives CASSQRRPSYNEQFF. Filled out from reference TRBV28 and TRBJ2-1, the complete variable domain reads DVKVTQSSRYLVKRTGEKVFLECVQDMDHENMFWYRQDPGLGLRLIYFSYDVKMKEKGDIPEGYSVSREKKERFSLILESASTNQTSMYLCASSQRRPSYNEQFFGPGTRLTVL.

V gene TRBV15 combines with J gene TRBJ2-1, with D tentatively TRBD1 (7 bases). V dropped 0 bases and J dropped 10 bases, with 19 bases sitting between them. Germline CDR1 LNHNV, CDR2 YYDKDF (reference sequence). The CDR3 runs to 16 residues. Written as DNA, the CDR3 is TGTGCCACCAGCAGAGATCAGGGGGGAGCGAGAGTAGAGCAGTTCTTC. It codes for CATSRDQGGARVEQFF.

This sequence joins TRBV7-3 and TRBJ2-3; 10 bases are shared with TRBD2. This CDR3 contains 17 residues. Trimming took 6 bases from V and 6 from J; bases not matched to a gene: 15. The V gene's germline CDR1 is SGHTA and CDR2 FQGTGA. CDR3 sequence: CASRENILAGVGDTQYF. DNA of the CDR3: TGTGCCAGCAGAGAAAATATTCTAGCGGGAGTAGGGGATACGCAGTATTTT.

The chain couples TRBV5-6 to TRBJ2-3, with TRBD2 matching 15 bases. CDR3 length: 16 residues. Germline values: CDR1 SGHDT, CDR2 YYEEEE. The V gene end was trimmed by 4 bases and the J gene end by 4 bases; junction bases not matched to a gene: 4. DNA for the CDR3: TGTGCCAGCAGCCTAGGACTAGCGGGAGGGCCAGATACGCAGTATTTT. Amino acids: CASSLGLAGGPDTQYF.

The rearrangement links TRBV28 to TRBJ2-7; 11 bases fit TRBD2. V dropped 6 bases and J dropped 6; count of bases not matched to a gene: 10. Per the germline V gene, CDR1 is MDHEN and CDR2 is SYDVKM. This CDR3 has 15 amino acids. CDR3 sequence (DNA): TGTGCCAGCAGACTGGGACTAGCGGAGGTCCGCGAGCAGTACTTC. Its protein product is CASRLGLAEVREQYF.

The chain combines TRBV11-2 with TRBJ2-7; no firm D call. Germline values: CDR1 SGHAT, CDR2 FQNNGV. This CDR3 spans 14 amino acids. V lost 4 bases and J lost 3, with 13 bases in between. For the CDR3, the DNA is TGTGCCAGCAGCTCGCGATCTAAGCTCTACGAGCAGTACTTC. Residues: CASSSRSKLYEQYF.

The CDR3 here is CASSRLAESSYNEQFF. The CDR3 coding sequence is TGTGCCAGCAGCCGACTAGCGGAGAGCTCCTACAATGAGCAGTTCTTC. The chain has TRBV4-2 and TRBJ2-1, with 9 bases fitting TRBD2. Losses at the gene ends were 4 bases for V and 0 bases for J; bases not matched to a gene: 4. Germline V gives CDR1 LGHNA, CDR2 YNFKEQ. The CDR3 sequence is 16 residues long.

The V gene is TRBV19, the J gene TRBJ2-7; no reliable D call. Per germline, CDR1 LNHDA and CDR2 SQIVND (reference sequence). Trimming removed 5 bases from V and 1 base from J, with 18 bases in between. CDR3 length: 16 residues. The CDR3 protein is CASSLSLAYPSYEQYF. The CDR3 nucleotides are TGTGCCAGTAGTCTATCTTTAGCCTACCCATCCTACGAGCAGTACTTC.

The chain recombines TRBV27 with TRBJ2-1; TRBD2 matches at 9 bases. CDR1 and CDR2 (germline): MNHEY, SMNVEV (reference sequence). Germline trimming cut 0 bases from V and 8 bases from J; bases unmatched to any gene: 23. The length of the CDR3 is 21 residues. The CDR3 protein is CASSLSTVSPSAGGFRHEQFF. For the CDR3, the DNA is TGTGCCAGCAGTTTATCGACGGTGTCCCCTTCCGCGGGAGGGTTTCGTCATGAGCAGTTCTTC.

The chain is built from TRBV5-1 and TRBJ1-6; D uncertain. Trimming cost V 3 bases and J 8 bases, with 6 bases left between them. The V gene's germline CDR1 is SGHRS and CDR2 YFSETQ. The CDR3 spans 12 residues. CDR3 nucleotides: TGCGCCAGCAGCTCCTCCGATTCACCCCTCCACTTT. This sequence encodes CASSSSDSPLHF.

The rearrangement links TRBV4-1 to TRBJ2-2; TRBD1 might be the D (6 bases). CDR1 and CDR2 (germline): MGHRA, YSYEKL. Trimming pared 5 bases from V and 1 base from J, leaving 17 bases between. This CDR3 is 17 amino acids long. The chain's CDR3 is CASSARAGDLNTGELFF. The CDR3 nucleotides are TGCGCCAGCAGCGCGCGGGCAGGGGACCTGAACACCGGGGAGCTGTTTTTT.

The chain is built from TRBV4-1 and TRBJ2-7; D perhaps matches TRBD1 (6 bases). Germline CDR1 and CDR2: MGHRA and YSYEKL. The CDR3 is 14 residues long. V was trimmed by 4 bases and J by 1 base, leaving 11 bases between them. DNA of the CDR3: TGCGCCAGCAGCCTGAGAGGACAGTCCTACGAGCAGTACTTC. Amino acids: CASSLRGQSYEQYF.

The rearrangement uses TRBV11-1 and TRBJ2-7, with D possibly matching TRBD1 (6 bases). Germline V gene lookup returns CDR1 SGHAT and CDR2 FQDESV (reference sequence). The ends were cut back, 4 bases at V and 7 bases at J, with 14 bases in the middle. The CDR3 consists of 13 residues. The CDR3 coding sequence is TGTGCCAGCAGCTCCACGCAGGGGTTGGAGCAGTACTTC. Protein: CASSSTQGLEQYF.

The chain employs TRBV9 and TRBJ2-3, with D possibly being TRBD1 (6 bases). The germline gives CDR1 SGDLS, CDR2 YYNGEE. This CDR3 is built from 16 residues. The ends were cut back, 4 bases at V and 0 bases at J, with 15 bases in the middle. CDR3 sequence (DNA): TGTGCCAGCAGCTTCCGGACAGTTTCTAGCACAGATACGCAGTATTTT. Protein: CASSFRTVSSTDTQYF.

The gene calls are TRBV18 and TRBJ1-6; perhaps TRBD1 as D (6 bases). The CDR3 contains 14 residues. Germline V gene lookup returns CDR1 KGHSH and CDR2 LQKENI. Trimming took off 3 bases at V and 10 bases at J, with 13 bases between the two ends. The CDR3 region is CASSPGTINSPLHF. The CDR3 bases are TGTGCCAGCTCACCGGGGACAATCAACTCACCCCTCCACTTT.

This chain joins TRBV28 and TRBJ2-7; perhaps TRBD2 as D (5 bases). The CDR3 is 18 amino acids. The germline gives CDR1 MDHEN, CDR2 SYDVKM. The ends were cut back, 4 bases at V and 3 bases at J, with 25 bases in the middle. CDR3 DNA sequence: TGTGCCAGCAGTTACCCCGGGGATAGTTCTGCCCACCACTACGAGCAGTACTTC. Its translation: CASSYPGDSSAHHYEQYF.

The V gene is TRBV5-1, the J gene TRBJ2-2, with D unclear. V was shortened by 0 bases and J by 6 bases, with 12 bases between the two germline ends. CDR1 is SGHRS and CDR2 is YFSETQ in the germline V gene. This CDR3 spans 15 amino acids. The CDR3 coding sequence is TGCGCCAGCAGCTTGGCGTTTCGAGAGCCCGGGGAGCTGTTTTTT. Translation gives CASSLAFREPGELFF.

The chain carries TRBV9 and TRBJ2-1, with 9 bases identical to TRBD2. CDR1 is SGDLS and CDR2 is YYNGEE in the germline V gene. The CDR3 contains 17 residues. V gave up 0 bases and J gave up 7 bases; unmatched junction bases: 11. The CDR3 DNA is TGTGCCAGCAGCGTAGCGGTTGCGGGAGGGCCCCGAAATGAGCAGTTCTTC. Residues: CASSVAVAGGPRNEQFF.

The CDR3: CASSESSGFYGYTF. CDR3 coding DNA: TGTGCCAGCAGTGAAAGCTCGGGTTTCTATGGCTACACCTTC. The chain is built from TRBV6-1 and TRBJ1-2; D ambiguous. The CDR3 contains 14 residues. V was trimmed by 2 bases and J by 4 bases, leaving 11 bases between them. Germline V CDR1 and CDR2: MNHNS, SASEGT.

The chain is built from TRBV5-6 and TRBJ1-2; D gene uncertain. The CDR3 sequence is 11 residues long. Looked up from germline, CDR1 is SGHDT and CDR2 is YYEEEE. The germline V and J ends were trimmed by 4 bases and 5 bases, with 6 bases remaining between them. The CDR3 spells CASSQNYGYTF. Here the CDR3 DNA reads TGTGCCAGCAGCCAGAATTATGGCTACACCTTC.